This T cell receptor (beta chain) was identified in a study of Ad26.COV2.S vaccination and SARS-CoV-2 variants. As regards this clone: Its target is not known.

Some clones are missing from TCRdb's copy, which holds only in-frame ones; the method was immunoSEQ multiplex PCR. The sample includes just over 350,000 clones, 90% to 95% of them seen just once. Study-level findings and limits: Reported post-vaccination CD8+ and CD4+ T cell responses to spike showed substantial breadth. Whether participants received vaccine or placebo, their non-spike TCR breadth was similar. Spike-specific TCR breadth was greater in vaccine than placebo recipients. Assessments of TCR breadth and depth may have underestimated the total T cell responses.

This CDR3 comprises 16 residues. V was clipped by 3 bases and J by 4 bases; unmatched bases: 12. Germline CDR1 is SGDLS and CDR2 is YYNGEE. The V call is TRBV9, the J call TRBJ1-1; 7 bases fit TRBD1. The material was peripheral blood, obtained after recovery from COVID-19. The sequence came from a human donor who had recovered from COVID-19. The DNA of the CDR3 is TGTGCCAGCAGCGAAAAGACAGGGCAAAGTGGCACTGAAGCTTTCTTT. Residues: CASSEKTGQSGTEAFF. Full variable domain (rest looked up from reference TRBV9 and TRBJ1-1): DSGVTQTPKHLITATGQRVTLRCSPRSGDLSVYWYQQSLDQGLQFLIQYYNGEERAKGNILERFSAQQFPDLHSELNLSSLELGDSALYFCASSEKTGQSGTEAFFGQGTRLTVV.